Listed below are T cell receptor beta chains from one sample, sequenced in a study of CD8 T cells in Susac syndrome. TCRdb re-called the immunoSEQ multiplex PCR reads through MiXCR, storing one row per CDR3 protein. The data contain about 140,000 distinct CDR3 sequences, approximately 95% of them seen just once; the ten biggest clones take up 0.13% to 0.15%. The specimen was CD4+ T cells from PBMCs. The receptor set was obtained from a human donor with Susac syndrome. Each CDR3 is given with its conserved first and last residue. Each record gives: CDR3 DNA, CDR3 protein, D gene, clone size, V gene, J gene. The D gene is left open where the match is weak. For some rows the clone size is stated as once, few or many, or as a class when expanded; others skip it.

DNA: TGTGCCAGCGGGTATAGCAATCAGCCCCAGCATTTT
CDR3: CASGYSNQPQHF
D: NA
size: NA
V: TRBV7-2
J: TRBJ1-5

DNA: TGCAGTGCTGAAATTTCGGGACTAGCGGGGGGTCGGGAGACCCAGTACTTC
CDR3: CSAEISGLAGGRETQYF
D: TRBD2
size: NA
V: TRBV20-1
J: TRBJ2-5

DNA: TGCGCCAGCAGTTCGAGCCGAAACACCGGGGAGCTGTTTTTT
CDR3: CASSSSRNTGELFF
D: NA
size: once
V: TRBV5-1
J: TRBJ2-2

DNA: TGTGCCTGGTCCGGACTAGCCTACAATGAGCAGTTCTTC
CDR3: CAWSGLAYNEQFF
D: TRBD2
size: NA
V: TRBV30
J: TRBJ2-1

DNA: TGCAGCGCCGACCAAAGAGGCTACACCTTC
CDR3: CSADQRGYTF
D: NA
size: NA
V: TRBV29-1
J: TRBJ1-2

DNA: TGCGCCAGCAGCCTAGGGACGGCCGGGGCTGAAGCTTTCTTT
CDR3: CASSLGTAGAEAFF
D: NA
size: NA
V: TRBV5-1
J: TRBJ1-1

DNA: TGTGCCTGGATAGGCAAGAACAACAATGAGCAGTTCTTC
CDR3: CAWIGKNNNEQFF
D: NA
size: NA
V: TRBV30
J: TRBJ2-1

DNA: TGTGCCAGCAGCTTAGGCGCCGGGACTAGCGTCAGGGATGAGCAGTTCTTC
CDR3: CASSLGAGTSVRDEQFF
D: TRBD2
size: NA
V: TRBV11-3
J: TRBJ2-1

DNA: TGTGCCAGCAGACGAACTGGGGAGGCTTTCTTT
CDR3: CASRRTGEAFF
D: NA
size: NA
V: TRBV6-5
J: TRBJ1-1

DNA: TGTGCCAGCAGTTACGGTCTGGGGACGAAGGGAAGCTACACCTTC
CDR3: CASSYGLGTKGSYTF
D: NA
size: once
V: TRBV6-6
J: TRBJ1-2

DNA: TGTGCCAGCACCAAAGGAGGGAACACTGAAGCTTTCTTT
CDR3: CASTKGGNTEAFF
D: NA
size: NA
V: TRBV27
J: TRBJ1-1

DNA: TGCAGTGCTGGGGAGACTAGGGCGGGGAACACTGAAGCTTTCTTT
CDR3: CSAGETRAGNTEAFF
D: NA
size: NA
V: TRBV20-1
J: TRBJ1-1

DNA: TGTGCCAGCAGCCCGGGGACCTCGTCACCCCTCCACTTT
CDR3: CASSPGTSSPLHF
D: NA
size: NA
V: TRBV11-2
J: TRBJ1-6

DNA: TGCGCCAGCAGCCAAGGTAGCGCACCCTACAATGAGCAGTTCTTC
CDR3: CASSQGSAPYNEQFF
D: NA
size: NA
V: TRBV4-3
J: TRBJ2-1

DNA: TGCGCCAGCAGCTCGGATGGGGGCGTAGAGACCCAGTACTTC
CDR3: CASSSDGGVETQYF
D: NA
size: NA
V: TRBV5-1
J: TRBJ2-5

DNA: TGTGCCAGCAATCGACAGGGGGCAGATACGCAGTATTTT
CDR3: CASNRQGADTQYF
D: TRBD1
size: NA
V: TRBV3-1
J: TRBJ2-3

DNA: TGCGCCAGCAGCTTGGGAAGGTCCTACGAGCAGTACTTC
CDR3: CASSLGRSYEQYF
D: NA
size: NA
V: TRBV5-1
J: TRBJ2-7

DNA: TGTGCCAGCAGCGGCGATTCACCCCTCCACTTT
CDR3: CASSGDSPLHF
D: NA
size: NA
V: TRBV7-3
J: TRBJ1-6

DNA: TGCAGTGCAACCGCCGGGACAGGGGGGAGTCAGCCCCAGCATTTT
CDR3: CSATAGTGGSQPQHF
D: TRBD1
size: NA
V: TRBV20-1
J: TRBJ1-5

DNA: TGTGCCAGCGGGGAGACTAGCTTCACAGATACGCAGTATTTT
CDR3: CASGETSFTDTQYF
D: TRBD2
size: once
V: TRBV6-1
J: TRBJ2-3

DNA: TGTGCCAGCAGTCTTCCAGGACAGCCGAACACTGAAGCTTTCTTT
CDR3: CASSLPGQPNTEAFF
D: NA
size: NA
V: TRBV12-3/TRBV12-4
J: TRBJ1-1

DNA: TGTGCCAGCAGTAAGGGACCAGGGAACACCATATATTTT
CDR3: CASSKGPGNTIYF
D: NA
size: NA
V: TRBV12-3/TRBV12-4
J: TRBJ1-3

DNA: TGCAGTGCTAGAGATCCCAGCGCCCGAAATGAGCAGTTCTTC
CDR3: CSARDPSARNEQFF
D: NA
size: NA
V: TRBV20-1
J: TRBJ2-1

DNA: TGTGCCAGCAGTACCAGATTCTCTGGGGCCAACGTCCTGACTTTC
CDR3: CASSTRFSGANVLTF
D: NA
size: NA
V: TRBV28
J: TRBJ2-6

DNA: TGTGCCAGCAGCCCACCGGGACGCTATGGCTACACCTTC
CDR3: CASSPPGRYGYTF
D: NA
size: NA
V: TRBV14
J: TRBJ1-2

DNA: TGCAGCGTGGACAGGGGGATTATGTCCCATGAGCAGTTCTTC
CDR3: CSVDRGIMSHEQFF
D: TRBD1
size: once
V: TRBV29-1
J: TRBJ2-1

DNA: TGTGCCTGGAGATTGTCAGGGGGACGACTGAAAGAGACCCAGTACTTC
CDR3: CAWRLSGGRLKETQYF
D: TRBD1
size: NA
V: TRBV30
J: TRBJ2-5

DNA: TGTGCCAGCAGTTTCTCCTACGAGCAGTACTTC
CDR3: CASSFSYEQYF
D: NA
size: few
V: TRBV28
J: TRBJ2-7

DNA: TGTGCCACCAGCAGAGGGGGACTAGCGGGAGTCGGGGAGCAGTACTTC
CDR3: CATSRGGLAGVGEQYF
D: TRBD2
size: NA
V: TRBV15
J: TRBJ2-7

DNA: TGTGCCAGCAGCCAAGCTACCAATTCACCCCTCCACTTT
CDR3: CASSQATNSPLHF
D: NA
size: once
V: TRBV3-1
J: TRBJ1-6

DNA: TGTGCCAGCAGCCCGAAACTCGACCCCGAGGAAAACACTGAAGCTTTCTTT
CDR3: CASSPKLDPEENTEAFF
D: NA
size: NA
V: TRBV3-1
J: TRBJ1-1

DNA: TGCGCCAGCAGCCAACCGGCCAGGGGTAACTATGGCTACACCTTC
CDR3: CASSQPARGNYGYTF
D: NA
size: NA
V: TRBV4-1
J: TRBJ1-2

DNA: TGCGCCAGCAGCCTCCGACAAACTTACGAGCAGTACTTC
CDR3: CASSLRQTYEQYF
D: NA
size: NA
V: TRBV4-1
J: TRBJ2-7

DNA: TGCAGTGCAAAATTAGGGGGGTTCTCCTACAATGAGCAGTTCTTC
CDR3: CSAKLGGFSYNEQFF
D: NA
size: NA
V: TRBV20-1
J: TRBJ2-1

DNA: TGTGCCACCAGCAGTAGACAGGGGGTCGGCGGCTACACCTTC
CDR3: CATSSRQGVGGYTF
D: TRBD1
size: NA
V: TRBV15
J: TRBJ1-2

DNA: TGCAGTGCTAGGAGGGACAGCGACAACTATGGCTACACCTTC
CDR3: CSARRDSDNYGYTF
D: TRBD1
size: NA
V: TRBV20-1
J: TRBJ1-2

DNA: TGTGCCAGTAGCTATGCACGAGGTCTAGACGAGCAGTACTTC
CDR3: CASSYARGLDEQYF
D: NA
size: once
V: TRBV19
J: TRBJ2-7

DNA: TGTGCCAGCAGCGACCGGGAGGTCACAGATACGCAGTATTTT
CDR3: CASSDREVTDTQYF
D: TRBD2
size: NA
V: TRBV9
J: TRBJ2-3

DNA: TGTGCCAGCAGCCGCCCGAGGGGGGGTGGTACTGAAGCTTTCTTT
CDR3: CASSRPRGGGTEAFF
D: NA
size: once
V: TRBV4-2
J: TRBJ1-1

DNA: TGTGCCAGCAGACCTCTAGCGGGAGAAGTCGGGGAGCTGTTTTTT
CDR3: CASRPLAGEVGELFF
D: TRBD2
size: NA
V: TRBV25-1
J: TRBJ2-2

DNA: TGCAGTGCTAGAGATCCCTCCGGGCGGTACAATGAGCAGTTCTTC
CDR3: CSARDPSGRYNEQFF
D: NA
size: once
V: TRBV20-1
J: TRBJ2-1

DNA: TGTGCCAGCAGTTACCTACAGGGAAGTTCTTCACCCCTCCACTTT
CDR3: CASSYLQGSSSPLHF
D: NA
size: NA
V: TRBV6-5
J: TRBJ1-6

DNA: TGTGCCAGCTCCCGAACCGGGACAGGGCTAAACATTCAGTACTTC
CDR3: CASSRTGTGLNIQYF
D: TRBD1
size: NA
V: TRBV27
J: TRBJ2-4

DNA: TGTGCCAGCAAATTAACGAGGGAGAACACTGAAGCTTTCTTT
CDR3: CASKLTRENTEAFF
D: NA
size: NA
V: TRBV7-2
J: TRBJ1-1

DNA: TGCAGTGCTAGGACCCGCGGGGGGACCTGGGAGCAGTACTTC
CDR3: CSARTRGGTWEQYF
D: TRBD2
size: NA
V: TRBV20-1
J: TRBJ2-7

DNA: TGCGCCAGCAGCCAAAGAGGGGGCAGAGAGTTTCTTAGCTCCTACAATGAGCAGTTCTTC
CDR3: CASSQRGGREFLSSYNEQFF
D: TRBD1
size: NA
V: TRBV4-1
J: TRBJ2-1

DNA: TGTGCCAGCAGGGGACAGTTGGAAACTAATGAAAAACTGTTTTTT
CDR3: CASRGQLETNEKLFF
D: TRBD1
size: NA
V: TRBV2
J: TRBJ1-4

DNA: TGTGCCAGCAGTCGCGGTTATCGGGCAACTGGAAACACCATATATTTT
CDR3: CASSRGYRATGNTIYF
D: NA
size: NA
V: TRBV6-1
J: TRBJ1-3

DNA: TGCAGTGCTAGAAAGGGCCCACCCCCCGAGCAGTACTTC
CDR3: CSARKGPPPEQYF
D: NA
size: NA
V: TRBV20-1
J: TRBJ2-7

DNA: TGTGCCAGCAGTACCGAGTATAATTCACCCCTCCACTTT
CDR3: CASSTEYNSPLHF
D: NA
size: once
V: TRBV12-3/TRBV12-4
J: TRBJ1-6

DNA: TGTGCCAGCAGCTTAGATCCTGATGGAGGCTACACCTTC
CDR3: CASSLDPDGGYTF
D: NA
size: NA
V: TRBV11-2
J: TRBJ1-2

DNA: TGTGCCAGCAGCCGGGACAGAGAGACCCAGTACTTC
CDR3: CASSRDRETQYF
D: TRBD1
size: NA
V: TRBV14
J: TRBJ2-5

DNA: TGTGCCAGCACCCAACTCCGGGGCGAGGGAAAAAACATTCAGTACTTC
CDR3: CASTQLRGEGKNIQYF
D: NA
size: NA
V: TRBV6-1
J: TRBJ2-4

DNA: TGTGCCTGGTCCTCGTCCGCGGGCTACACCTTC
CDR3: CAWSSSAGYTF
D: NA
size: once
V: TRBV30
J: TRBJ1-2